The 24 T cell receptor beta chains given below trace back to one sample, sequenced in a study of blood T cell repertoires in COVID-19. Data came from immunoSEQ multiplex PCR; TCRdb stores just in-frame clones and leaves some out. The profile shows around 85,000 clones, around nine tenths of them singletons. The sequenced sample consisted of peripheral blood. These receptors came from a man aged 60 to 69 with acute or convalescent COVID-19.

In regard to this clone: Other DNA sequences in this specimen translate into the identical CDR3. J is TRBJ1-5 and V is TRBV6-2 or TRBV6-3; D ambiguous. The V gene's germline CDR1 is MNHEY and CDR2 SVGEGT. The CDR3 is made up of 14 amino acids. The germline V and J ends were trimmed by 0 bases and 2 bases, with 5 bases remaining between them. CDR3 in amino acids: CASSYSRGNQPQHF. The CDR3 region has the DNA TGTGCCAGCAGTTACTCGAGGGGCAATCAGCCCCAGCATTTT.

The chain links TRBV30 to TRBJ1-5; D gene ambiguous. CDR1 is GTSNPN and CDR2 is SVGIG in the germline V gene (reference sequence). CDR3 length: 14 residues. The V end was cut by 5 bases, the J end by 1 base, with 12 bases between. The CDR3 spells CAWQEYGSNQPQHF. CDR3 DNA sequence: TGTGCCTGGCAAGAGTACGGGAGCAATCAGCCCCAGCATTTT.

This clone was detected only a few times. The chain's CDR3 is CASSWAENYGYTF. The CDR3 DNA is TGTGCCAGCAGTTGGGCCGAGAACTATGGCTACACCTTC. V gene TRBV5-8 combines with J gene TRBJ1-2; D remains ambiguous. Per germline, CDR1 SGHTS and CDR2 YDEGEE. This CDR3 comprises 13 residues. Deletions cut 5 bases from V and 2 bases from J, with 10 bases between.

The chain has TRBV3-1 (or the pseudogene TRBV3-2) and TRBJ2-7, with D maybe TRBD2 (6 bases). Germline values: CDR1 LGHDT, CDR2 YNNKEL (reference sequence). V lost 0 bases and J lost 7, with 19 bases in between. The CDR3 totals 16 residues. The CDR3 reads CASSQDLGTSWGEQYF. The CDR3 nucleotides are TGTGCCAGCAGCCAAGATTTAGGGACTTCTTGGGGGGAGCAGTACTTC.

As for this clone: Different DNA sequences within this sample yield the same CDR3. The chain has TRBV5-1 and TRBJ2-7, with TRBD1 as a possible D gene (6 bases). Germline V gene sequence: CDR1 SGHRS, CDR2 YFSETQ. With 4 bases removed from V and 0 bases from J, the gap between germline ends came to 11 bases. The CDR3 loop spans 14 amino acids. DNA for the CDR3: TGCGCCAGCAGCGTAACAGGGAGCTCCTACGAGCAGTACTTC. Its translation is CASSVTGSSYEQYF. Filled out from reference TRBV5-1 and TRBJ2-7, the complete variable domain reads KAGVTQTPRYLIKTRGQQVTLSCSPISGHRSVSWYQQTPGQGLQFLFEYFSETQRNKGNFPGRFSGRQFSNSRSEMNVSTLELGDSALYLCASSVTGSSYEQYFGPGTRLTVT.

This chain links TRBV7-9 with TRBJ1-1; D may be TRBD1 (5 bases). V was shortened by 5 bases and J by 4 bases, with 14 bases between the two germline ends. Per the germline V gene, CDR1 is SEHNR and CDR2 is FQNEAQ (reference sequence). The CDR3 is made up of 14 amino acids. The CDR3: CASSRGVSVTEAFF. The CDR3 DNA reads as TGTGCCAGCAGCCGGGGGGTATCGGTCACTGAAGCTTTCTTT.

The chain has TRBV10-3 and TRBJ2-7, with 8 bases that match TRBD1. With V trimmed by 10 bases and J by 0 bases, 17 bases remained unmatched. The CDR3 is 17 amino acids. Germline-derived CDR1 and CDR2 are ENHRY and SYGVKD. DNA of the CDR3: TGTGCCACGACACCTAAAACCGGACAGGGCGACTCCTACGAGCAGTACTTC. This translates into CATTPKTGQGDSYEQYF.

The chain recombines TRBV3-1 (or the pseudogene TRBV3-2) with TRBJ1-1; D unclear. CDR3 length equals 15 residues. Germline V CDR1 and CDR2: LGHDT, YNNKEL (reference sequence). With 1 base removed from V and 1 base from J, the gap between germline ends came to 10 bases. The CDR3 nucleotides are TGTGCCAGCAGCCAAGTCGGTTGGAGGAACACTGAAGCTTTCTTT. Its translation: CASSQVGWRNTEAFF.

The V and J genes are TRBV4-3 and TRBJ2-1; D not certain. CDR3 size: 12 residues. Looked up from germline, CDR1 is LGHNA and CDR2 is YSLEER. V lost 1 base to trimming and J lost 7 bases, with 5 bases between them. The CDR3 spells CASSQGANEQFF. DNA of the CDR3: TGCGCCAGCAGCCAAGGGGCAAATGAGCAGTTCTTC.

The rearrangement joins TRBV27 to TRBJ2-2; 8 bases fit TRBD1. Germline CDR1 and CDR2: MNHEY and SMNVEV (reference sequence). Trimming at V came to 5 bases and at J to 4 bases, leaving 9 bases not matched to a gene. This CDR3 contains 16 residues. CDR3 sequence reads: CASSPTGGSFTGELFF. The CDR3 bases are TGTGCCAGCAGTCCCACAGGGGGAAGTTTCACCGGGGAGCTGTTTTTT.

The CDR3, as DNA: TGTGCCAGCAGCCCTTCGGGGGGCAGTCAGCCCCAGCATTTT. Protein: CASSPSGGSQPQHF. The rearrangement uses TRBV3-1 (or the pseudogene TRBV3-2) and TRBJ1-5; a weak D match, TRBD1 (6 bases). This CDR3 spans 14 amino acids. V was cut by 4 bases and J by 6 bases, with 13 bases left in between. Germline loops: CDR1 LGHDT, CDR2 YNNKEL (reference sequence).

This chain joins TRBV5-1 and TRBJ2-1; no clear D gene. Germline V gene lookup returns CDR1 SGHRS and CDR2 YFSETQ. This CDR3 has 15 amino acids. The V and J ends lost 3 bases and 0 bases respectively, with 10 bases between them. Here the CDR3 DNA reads TGCGCCAGCAGCTGGTCTGCGGACTCCTACAATGAGCAGTTCTTC. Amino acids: CASSWSADSYNEQFF.

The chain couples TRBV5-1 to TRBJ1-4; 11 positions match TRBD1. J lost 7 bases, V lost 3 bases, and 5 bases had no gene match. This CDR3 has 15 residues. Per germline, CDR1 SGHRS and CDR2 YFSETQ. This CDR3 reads CASSSRTGGFEKLFF. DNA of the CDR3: TGCGCCAGCAGCTCCCGGACAGGGGGCTTTGAAAAACTGTTTTTT.

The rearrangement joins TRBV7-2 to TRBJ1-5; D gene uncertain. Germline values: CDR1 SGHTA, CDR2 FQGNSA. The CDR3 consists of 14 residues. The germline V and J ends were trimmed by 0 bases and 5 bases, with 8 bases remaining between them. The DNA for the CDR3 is TGTGCCAGCAGCTTAGCTCCGAGCCATCAGCCCCAGCATTTT. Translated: CASSLAPSHQPQHF.

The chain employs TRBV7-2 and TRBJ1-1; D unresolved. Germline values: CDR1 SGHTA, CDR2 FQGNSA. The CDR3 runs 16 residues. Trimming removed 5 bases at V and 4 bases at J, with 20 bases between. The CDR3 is CASSEGLWAHPTEAFF. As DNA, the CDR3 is TGTGCCAGCAGCGAAGGTCTCTGGGCGCACCCCACTGAAGCTTTCTTT.

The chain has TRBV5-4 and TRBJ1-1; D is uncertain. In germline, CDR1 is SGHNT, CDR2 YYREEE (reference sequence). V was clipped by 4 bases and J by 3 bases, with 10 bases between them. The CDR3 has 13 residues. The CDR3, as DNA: TGTGCCAGCAGCCCTGAAACTTACACTGAAGCTTTCTTT. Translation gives CASSPETYTEAFF.

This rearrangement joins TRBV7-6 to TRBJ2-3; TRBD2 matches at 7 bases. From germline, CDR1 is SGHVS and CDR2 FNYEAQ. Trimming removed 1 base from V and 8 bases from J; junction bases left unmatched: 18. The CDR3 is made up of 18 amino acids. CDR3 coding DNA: TGTGCCAGCAGCTTAGTTACAGAAATGGGGGGGGAGGCAGGTACGCAGTATTTT. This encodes CASSLVTEMGGEAGTQYF.

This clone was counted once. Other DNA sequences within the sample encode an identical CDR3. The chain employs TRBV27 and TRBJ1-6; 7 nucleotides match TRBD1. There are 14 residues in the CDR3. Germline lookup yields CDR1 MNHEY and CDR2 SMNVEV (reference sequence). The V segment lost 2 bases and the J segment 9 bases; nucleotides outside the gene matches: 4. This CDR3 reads CASSLRGQSSPLHF. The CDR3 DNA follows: TGTGCCAGCAGTTTAAGGGGGCAAAGTTCACCCCTCCACTTT.

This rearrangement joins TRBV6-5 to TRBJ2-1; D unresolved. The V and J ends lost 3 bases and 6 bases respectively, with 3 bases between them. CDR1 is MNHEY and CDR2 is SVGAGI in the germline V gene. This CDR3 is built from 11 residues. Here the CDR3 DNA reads TGTGCCAGCAGTTATCTCAATGAGCAGTTCTTC. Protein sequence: CASSYLNEQFF.

The CDR3 bases are TGTGCCAGCAGTCTAGCGGGGGGTGTGGAGGAGACCCAGTACTTC. Its translation is CASSLAGGVEETQYF. The chain uses TRBV6-5 and TRBJ2-5; 11 nucleotides line up with TRBD2. CDR1 is MNHEY, CDR2 SVGAGI, per germline. The CDR3 runs to 15 residues. V shed 5 bases, J shed 5 bases, and the junction held 7 bases outside the gene matches.

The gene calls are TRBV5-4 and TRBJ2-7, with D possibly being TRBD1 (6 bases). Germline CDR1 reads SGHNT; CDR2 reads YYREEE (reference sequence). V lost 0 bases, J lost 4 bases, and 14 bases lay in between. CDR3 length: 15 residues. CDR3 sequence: CASSLGRGDLYEQYF. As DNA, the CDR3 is TGTGCCAGCAGCTTGGGCAGGGGAGATCTATACGAGCAGTACTTC.

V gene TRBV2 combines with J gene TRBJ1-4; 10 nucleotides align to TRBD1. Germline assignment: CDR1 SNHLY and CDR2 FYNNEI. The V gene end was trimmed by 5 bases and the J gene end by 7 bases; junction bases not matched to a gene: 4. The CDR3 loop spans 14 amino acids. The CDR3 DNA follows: TGTGCCAGCAGTACGACAGGGGGCATTGAAAAACTGTTTTTT. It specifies CASSTTGGIEKLFF.

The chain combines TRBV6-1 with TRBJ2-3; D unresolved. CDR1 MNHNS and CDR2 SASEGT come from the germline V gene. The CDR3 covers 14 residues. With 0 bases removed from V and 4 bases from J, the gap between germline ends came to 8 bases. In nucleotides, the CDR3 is TGTGCCAGCAGTGAAGCTGGTGCAGCAGATACGCAGTATTTT. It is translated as CASSEAGAADTQYF.

The CDR3 is CASSPRQGPEAFF. CDR3 nucleotides: TGTGCCAGCAGCCCAAGACAGGGCCCCGAAGCTTTCTTT. The chain recombines TRBV5-4 with TRBJ1-1; 7 nucleotides line up with TRBD1. CDR3 length equals 13 residues. V shed 4 bases, J shed 8 bases, and the junction held 8 bases outside the gene matches. CDR1 is SGHNT and CDR2 is YYREEE in the germline V gene (reference sequence).